This TCR beta chain came from a study of blood T cells in healthy people across ages. The study, taken as a whole, reports: Estimated diversity, derived from one million T cells, was regarded as an underestimate.

CDR3 size: 12 residues. V shed 4 bases and J 10 bases; nucleotides not matched to a gene: 5. Germline V CDR1 and CDR2: SGHRS, YFSETQ. Sample-barcoded 5' priming and a J-beta primer mix drove a second PCR of roughly 6 to 12 cycles. The authors tagged each cDNA molecule using a template-switch adaptor with 12 random nucleotides. Via MiXCR, TCRdb re-called the 5' RACE reads, giving one row per CDR3 protein. The sample records 600,000 to 900,000 distinct CDR3 sequences, under 30% being singletons. Worth noting for this clonotype: Its antigen is not identified.

These data also formed part of another study, on T cells of mothers and their children.

The V call is TRBV5-1, the J call TRBJ2-1; 7 bases are shared with TRBD2. What was sequenced was blood. The clonotype originates from a boy aged 5 to 17 in good health. In nucleotides, the CDR3 is TGCGCCAGCAGCGGGGAGGGCTTCGAGCAGTTCTTC. Amino acid sequence: CASSGEGFEQFF. Supplemented by reference TRBV5-1 and TRBJ2-1, the full variable domain reads KAGVTQTPRYLIKTRGQQVTLSCSPISGHRSVSWYQQTPGQGLQFLFEYFSETQRNKGNFPGRFSGRQFSNSRSEMNVSTLELGDSALYLCASSGEGFEQFFGPGTRLTVL.